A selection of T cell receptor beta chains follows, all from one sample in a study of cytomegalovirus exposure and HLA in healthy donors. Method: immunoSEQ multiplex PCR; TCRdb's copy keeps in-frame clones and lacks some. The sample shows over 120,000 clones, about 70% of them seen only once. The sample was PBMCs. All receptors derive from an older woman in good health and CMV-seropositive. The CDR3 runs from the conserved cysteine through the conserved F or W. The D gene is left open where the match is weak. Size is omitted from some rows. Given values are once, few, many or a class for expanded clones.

CDR3 protein: CASLSPDRGGNTIYF; clone size: few; V gene: TRBV6-8; D gene: TRBD1; J gene: TRBJ1-3
CDR3 protein: CAIQASGGSSYEQYF; clone size: .; V gene: TRBV10-3; D gene: TRBD2; J gene: TRBJ2-7
CDR3 protein: CASSLLTSATHNEQFF; clone size: .; V gene: TRBV7-6; D gene: TRBD2; J gene: TRBJ2-1
CDR3 protein: CASSQVEHRETASYEQYF; clone size: .; V gene: TRBV4-2; D gene: .; J gene: TRBJ2-7
CDR3 protein: CASSQVKRGNQPQHF; clone size: .; V gene: TRBV4-1; D gene: .; J gene: TRBJ1-5
CDR3 protein: CASSLGTGYGYTF; clone size: .; V gene: TRBV5-1; D gene: .; J gene: TRBJ1-2
CDR3 protein: CATSSHGGGGEQYF; clone size: .; V gene: TRBV15; D gene: .; J gene: TRBJ2-7
CDR3 protein: CASSQGLAGSYEQYF; clone size: .; V gene: TRBV4-1; D gene: TRBD2; J gene: TRBJ2-7
CDR3 protein: CSVARGSEQYF; clone size: .; V gene: TRBV29-1; D gene: .; J gene: TRBJ2-7
CDR3 protein: CASSSKGHGYTF; clone size: once; V gene: TRBV6-5; D gene: .; J gene: TRBJ1-2
CDR3 protein: CASSARQMNTEAFF; clone size: .; V gene: TRBV9; D gene: .; J gene: TRBJ1-1
CDR3 protein: CASSNQAYEQYF; clone size: once; V gene: TRBV18; D gene: .; J gene: TRBJ2-7
CDR3 protein: CASSSTAPGINGYTF; clone size: .; V gene: TRBV7-8; D gene: .; J gene: TRBJ1-2
CDR3 protein: CASSRQAGGPEQYF; clone size: once; V gene: TRBV28; D gene: TRBD2; J gene: TRBJ2-7